The 30 T cell receptor beta chains below come from one sample, sequenced in a study of cytomegalovirus exposure and HLA in healthy donors. The PCR used 60 Vbeta and 13 Jbeta primers. Some clones are missing from TCRdb's copy, which holds only in-frame ones; the method was immunoSEQ multiplex PCR. The sample shows 150,000 to 200,000 clones, roughly three quarters of them seen only once. Sequenced material: PBMCs. All receptors derive from a woman in her forties or fifties in good health and CMV-seropositive.

The chain is built from TRBV5-1 and TRBJ1-2, with 11 bases lining up with TRBD1. Trimming at V came to 4 bases and at J to 5 bases, leaving 4 bases not matched to a gene. CDR1 and CDR2 (germline): SGHRS, YFSETQ. The length of the CDR3 is 14 residues. This CDR3 is CASSPGQGGYGYTF. CDR3 DNA: TGCGCCAGCAGCCCGGGACAGGGGGGATATGGCTACACCTTC.

This chain uses TRBV27 with TRBJ1-4; TRBD1 is a possible D gene (6 bases). The V and J ends lost 5 bases and 8 bases respectively, with 15 bases between them. The germline V gene encodes CDR1 MNHEY and CDR2 SMNVEV (reference sequence). CDR3 length: 14 amino acids. CDR3 amino acids: CASSHGTLGEKLFF. The CDR3 coding sequence is TGTGCCAGCAGTCACGGGACACTCGGGGAAAAACTGTTTTTT. Full variable domain (missing parts from reference TRBV27 and TRBJ1-4): EAQVTQNPRYLITVTGKKLTVTCSQNMNHEYMSWYRQDPGLGLRQIYYSMNVEVTDKGDVPEGYKVSRKEKRNFPLILESPSPNQTSLYFCASSHGTLGEKLFFGSGTQLSVL.

The CDR3, as DNA: TGTGCCAGCAGCTCGGACTTTCTCGAGCAGTACTTC. As protein: CASSSDFLEQYF. The chain combines TRBV5-6 with TRBJ2-7, with D possibly being TRBD2 (5 bases). The germline CDR1 and CDR2 sequences are SGHDT and YYEEEE. CDR3 length: 12 amino acids. Trimming took 3 bases from V and 6 from J, leaving 10 bases between them. The variable domain in full, with the rest retrieved from reference TRBV5-6 and TRBJ2-7, is DAGVTQSPTHLIKTRGQQVTLRCSPKSGHDTVSWYQQALGQGPQFIFQYYEEEERQRGNFPDRFSGHQFPNYSSELNVNALLLGDSALYLCASSSDFLEQYFGPGTRLTVT.

V gene TRBV6-6 combines with J gene TRBJ1-3; TRBD1 matches at 9 bases. The CDR3 extends over 14 amino acids. From germline, CDR1 is MNHNY and CDR2 SVGAGI (reference sequence). The junction had 14 bases not matched to a gene; V was cut back by 5 bases and J by 15 bases. CDR3 residues: CASSTPGQGIFPYF. Written as DNA, the CDR3 is TGTGCCAGCAGTACCCCGGGACAGGGAATCTTCCCATATTTT.

The chain employs TRBV6-5 and TRBJ2-1; TRBD2 matches 13 bases. The CDR3 covers 15 residues. Germline CDR1 MNHEY, CDR2 SVGAGI. The V gene end was trimmed by 4 bases and the J gene end by 7 bases; junction bases not matched to a gene: 4. The CDR3 region has the DNA TGTGCCAGCAGTTCTCTGGGACTAGCGGGAAATGAGCAGTTCTTC. The encoded protein is CASSSLGLAGNEQFF.

The chain has TRBV6-5 and TRBJ1-5; TRBD1 matches at 8 bases. After removal of 4 bases from V and 7 bases from J, the junction contained 6 bases not matched to a gene. The V gene's germline CDR1 is MNHEY and CDR2 SVGAGI. The CDR3 extends over 14 amino acids. The CDR3 loop reads CASSSRTGFQPQHF. The CDR3 nucleotides are TGTGCCAGCAGTTCCCGGACAGGGTTCCAGCCCCAGCATTTT.

This clone appeared a few times. The chain uses TRBV27 and TRBJ1-6; maybe TRBD1 (5 bases). The V gene lost 2 bases and the J gene lost 11 bases, with 13 bases spanning the gap. Germline values: CDR1 MNHEY, CDR2 SMNVEV (reference sequence). The CDR3 covers 14 residues. The CDR3 loop is CASSLEQGLAPLHF. DNA for the CDR3: TGTGCCAGCAGTTTAGAGCAGGGTCTCGCACCCCTCCACTTT.

The chain combines TRBV5-6 with TRBJ2-3, with TRBD2 identical over 13 bases. Per germline, CDR1 SGHDT and CDR2 YYEEEE. Unmatched junction bases numbered 2, after V lost 2 bases and J lost 5 bases. The CDR3 covers 15 residues. This chain's CDR3 is CASSLLAGGIDTQYF. The CDR3 DNA sequence: TGTGCCAGCAGCTTACTAGCGGGGGGGATAGATACGCAGTATTTT.

V and J are TRBV7-8 and TRBJ2-3; TRBD2 aligns across 7 bases. Germline loops: CDR1 SGHVS, CDR2 FQNEAQ. Trimming took 1 base from V and 3 from J; bases not matched to a gene: 4. This CDR3 comprises 15 residues. The DNA of the CDR3 is TGTGCCAGCAGCTTAGTTACTAGCGCTACAGATACGCAGTATTTT. Translation: CASSLVTSATDTQYF.

The V call is TRBV18, the J call TRBJ1-2, with D perhaps matching TRBD1 (6 bases). This CDR3 has 16 amino acids. V was shortened by 3 bases and J by 0 bases, with 14 bases between the two germline ends. Germline V gives CDR1 KGHSH, CDR2 LQKENI. The CDR3 spells CASSPGTLSPNYGYTF. CDR3 coding DNA: TGTGCCAGCTCACCGGGGACACTTTCACCTAACTATGGCTACACCTTC.

This clone occurred a few times. A read error may produce the germline difference seen at one junction end. The chain joins TRBV6-5 to TRBJ2-1; D is unclear. CDR3 length: 10 residues. Germline loops: CDR1 MNHEY, CDR2 SVGAGI. The CDR3 region is CASKLNGQFF. In DNA, the CDR3 is TGTGCCAGCAAACTAAATGGGCAGTTCTTC.

This chain connects TRBV5-4 to TRBJ2-7; 9 bases fit TRBD1. The ends lost 4 bases at V and 3 bases at J; junction bases unmatched: 11. This CDR3 comprises 16 residues. CDR1 and CDR2 (germline): SGHNT, YYREEE (reference sequence). CDR3 DNA: TGTGCCAGCAGCCCAGGACCCACAGGGGGCTACTACGAGCAGTACTTC. Amino acids: CASSPGPTGGYYEQYF.

CDR3 nucleotide sequence: TGTGCCAGCAGTTCGAGGGGGCTTAATGGCTACACCTTC. It encodes CASSSRGLNGYTF. V gene TRBV28 combines with J gene TRBJ1-2; TRBD1 matches at 7 bases. Losses at the gene ends were 4 bases for V and 6 bases for J; bases not matched to a gene: 5. This CDR3 has 13 amino acids. Germline V gives CDR1 MDHEN, CDR2 SYDVKM.

In DNA, the CDR3 is TGTGCCAGCAGCCAAGGGGGGAGGGTATCCTACAATGAGCAGTTCTTC. Its protein product is CASSQGGRVSYNEQFF. The J gene is TRBJ2-1, the V gene TRBV11-3, with D possibly being TRBD2 (7 bases). Germline V gene lookup returns CDR1 SGHNT and CDR2 YENEEA. V lost 5 bases to trimming and J lost 1 base, with 15 bases between them. The CDR3 sequence is 16 residues long.

The chain recombines TRBV5-1 with TRBJ1-1; no reliable D call. The ends were cut back, 1 base at V and 1 base at J, with 5 bases in the middle. The CDR3 length is 13 residues. CDR1 is SGHRS, CDR2 YFSETQ, per germline. The CDR3, as DNA: TGCGCCAGCAGCTTGCGGGGGAACACTGAAGCTTTCTTT. It translates to CASSLRGNTEAFF.

V gene TRBV19 combines with J gene TRBJ1-2; no clear D gene. The length of the CDR3 is 13 residues. The V and J ends lost 1 base and 4 bases respectively, with 7 bases between them. Germline CDR1 and CDR2: LNHDA and SQIVND (reference sequence). CDR3 region: CASSIGRAYGYTF. Written as DNA, the CDR3 is TGTGCCAGTAGTATAGGGAGGGCCTATGGCTACACCTTC.

The chain links TRBV10-1 to TRBJ2-3, with 9 bases aligning to TRBD2. The germline CDR1 and CDR2 sequences are WNHNN and SYGVQD (reference sequence). CDR3 length: 15 amino acids. The junction had 6 bases not matched to a gene; V was cut back by 6 bases and J by 2 bases. CDR3 loop: CASSSSGVITDTQYF. As DNA, the CDR3 is TGCGCCAGCAGCTCTAGCGGGGTGATCACAGATACGCAGTATTTT.

The rearrangement links TRBV5-8 to TRBJ1-2, with D possibly matching TRBD1 (6 bases). The V end lost 2 bases, the J end lost 4 bases, and 15 bases lay between the germline ends. From germline, CDR1 is SGHTS and CDR2 YDEGEE. This CDR3 spans 15 amino acids. The CDR3 loop is CASSLDTGQAYGYTF. As DNA, the CDR3 is TGTGCCAGCAGCTTAGACACAGGGCAGGCCTATGGCTACACCTTC.

The CDR3 reads CASSPDGQFRADTQYF. Written as DNA, the CDR3 is TGTGCCAGCTCACCTGACGGACAGTTTAGGGCAGATACGCAGTATTTT. The chain combines TRBV18 with TRBJ2-3, with a weak D call TRBD1 (6 bases). CDR1 KGHSH and CDR2 LQKENI come from the germline V gene. The CDR3 totals 16 residues. Trimming removed 3 bases from V and 4 bases from J, with 17 bases in between.

The chain joins TRBV23-1 to TRBJ1-1, with 7 bases fitting TRBD1. TRBV23-1 is reported as an ORF; its role is uncertain. V gave up 3 bases and J gave up 1 base; unmatched junction bases: 14. The CDR3 spans 18 residues. The CDR3 nucleotides read TGCGCCAGCAGTCACCTTAGCGTCGAAGGGACAGAGAACACTGAAGCTTTCTTT. Encoded protein: CASSHLSVEGTENTEAFF.

The chain uses TRBV18 and TRBJ1-1; D possibly corresponds to TRBD1 (6 bases). The CDR3 has 15 amino acids. V lost 0 bases and J lost 4, with 12 bases in between. Germline CDR1 is KGHSH and CDR2 is LQKENI. The CDR3: CASSPPTRGGTEAFF. DNA of the CDR3: TGTGCCAGCTCACCACCAACGCGAGGGGGCACTGAAGCTTTCTTT.

V is TRBV10-3 and J is TRBJ1-6; TRBD1 might be the D (5 bases). Germline CDR1 ENHRY, CDR2 SYGVKD. V lost 4 bases, J lost 7 bases, and 11 bases lay in between. This CDR3 has 14 residues. DNA for the CDR3: TGTGCCATCAGTGCGGGGGATTTGAATTCACCCCTCCACTTT. It translates to CAISAGDLNSPLHF.

The rearrangement joins TRBV30 to TRBJ2-1; 9 bases fit TRBD2. This CDR3 is built from 15 residues. Germline CDR1 GTSNPN, CDR2 SVGIG (reference sequence). V shed 3 bases, J shed 9 bases, and the junction held 12 bases outside the gene matches. CDR3 in DNA: TGTGCCTGGAGGCCCGGCCGGCGGGGGGGGCCTGAGCAGTTCTTC. Amino acid sequence: CAWRPGRRGGPEQFF.

This chain joins TRBV5-8 and TRBJ1-1; D gene ambiguous. CDR3 length equals 13 residues. Between the trimmed V and J ends, which lost 2 bases and 0 bases, there was a span of 5 bases. Germline CDR1 is SGHTS and CDR2 is YDEGEE. For the CDR3, the DNA is TGTGCCAGCAGCTTACGAGTGAACACTGAAGCTTTCTTT. This codes for CASSLRVNTEAFF. Full variable domain (remainder filled in from reference TRBV5-8 and TRBJ1-1): EAGVTQSPTHLIKTRGQQATLRCSPISGHTSVYWYQQALGLGLQFLLWYDEGEERNRGNFPPRFSGRQFPNYSSELNVNALELEDSALYLCASSLRVNTEAFFGQGTRLTVV.

The rearrangement joins TRBV11-2 to TRBJ2-7; 10 positions match TRBD2. Germline V gene sequence: CDR1 SGHAT, CDR2 FQNNGV. The CDR3 has 17 amino acids. V trimming: 5 bases; J trimming: 1 base; junction bases outside the gene matches: 11. The CDR3 loop is CASSQRPSGGRSYEQYF. CDR3 DNA sequence: TGTGCCAGCAGCCAACGGCCTAGCGGGGGACGATCCTACGAGCAGTACTTC. Together with reference TRBV11-2 and TRBJ2-7, the CDR3 gives the full variable domain: EAGVAQSPRYKIIEKRQSVAFWCNPISGHATLYWYQQILGQGPKLLIQFQNNGVVDDSQLPKDRFSAERLKGVDSTLKIQPAKLEDSAVYLCASSQRPSGGRSYEQYFGPGTRLTVT.

This chain joins TRBV7-6 and TRBJ1-6, with 7 bases fitting TRBD1. Per the germline V gene, CDR1 is SGHVS and CDR2 is FNYEAQ. Unmatched junction bases numbered 9, after V lost 5 bases and J lost 11 bases. The CDR3 loop spans 14 amino acids. CDR3 loop: CASSPRQGSTPLHF. The CDR3, as DNA: TGTGCCAGCAGCCCTCGACAGGGATCGACACCCCTCCACTTT. The whole variable domain, remainder taken from reference TRBV7-6 and TRBJ1-6, is GAGVSQSPRYKVTKRGQDVALRCDPISGHVSLYWYRQALGQGPEFLTYFNYEAQQDKSGLPNDRFSAERPEGSISTLTIQRTEQRDSAMYRCASSPRQGSTPLHFGNGTRLTVT.

V gene TRBV9 combines with J gene TRBJ1-2; 10 positions agree with TRBD1. Losses at the gene ends were 7 bases for V and 5 bases for J; bases not matched to a gene: 2. CDR3 length: 12 amino acids. The germline V gene encodes CDR1 SGDLS and CDR2 YYNGEE. CDR3: CASGTGAYGYTF. The CDR3 nucleotides are TGTGCCAGCGGGACAGGGGCTTATGGCTACACCTTC.

V usage is TRBV11-2 and J usage is TRBJ1-5; D is undetermined. CDR3 length: 13 amino acids. The V end was cut by 2 bases, the J end by 7 bases, with 9 bases between. CDR1 is SGHAT and CDR2 is FQNNGV in the germline V gene. CDR3 protein: CASSLSERQPQHF. In DNA form, the CDR3 reads TGTGCCAGCAGCTTAAGTGAGCGGCAGCCCCAGCATTTT.

V is TRBV5-1 and J is TRBJ1-1; possibly TRBD1 for D (6 bases). The ends were cut back, 0 bases at V and 3 bases at J, with 6 bases in the middle. The CDR3 has 13 residues. The germline V gene encodes CDR1 SGHRS and CDR2 YFSETQ. The CDR3 loop reads CASSLDRDTEAFF. DNA of the CDR3: TGCGCCAGCAGCTTGGACAGGGACACTGAAGCTTTCTTT. The full variable domain, rest sourced from reference TRBV5-1 and TRBJ1-1, is KAGVTQTPRYLIKTRGQQVTLSCSPISGHRSVSWYQQTPGQGLQFLFEYFSETQRNKGNFPGRFSGRQFSNSRSEMNVSTLELGDSALYLCASSLDRDTEAFFGQGTRLTVV.

The CDR3 sequence: CASSLEQETQYF. CDR3 nucleotide sequence: TGTGCCAGCAGCTTAGAGCAAGAGACCCAGTACTTC. The chain combines TRBV5-5 with TRBJ2-5; D not resolved. The CDR3 runs to 12 residues. The V and J ends lost 2 bases and 2 bases respectively, with 4 bases between them. Germline assignment: CDR1 SGHKS and CDR2 YYEKEE (reference sequence).